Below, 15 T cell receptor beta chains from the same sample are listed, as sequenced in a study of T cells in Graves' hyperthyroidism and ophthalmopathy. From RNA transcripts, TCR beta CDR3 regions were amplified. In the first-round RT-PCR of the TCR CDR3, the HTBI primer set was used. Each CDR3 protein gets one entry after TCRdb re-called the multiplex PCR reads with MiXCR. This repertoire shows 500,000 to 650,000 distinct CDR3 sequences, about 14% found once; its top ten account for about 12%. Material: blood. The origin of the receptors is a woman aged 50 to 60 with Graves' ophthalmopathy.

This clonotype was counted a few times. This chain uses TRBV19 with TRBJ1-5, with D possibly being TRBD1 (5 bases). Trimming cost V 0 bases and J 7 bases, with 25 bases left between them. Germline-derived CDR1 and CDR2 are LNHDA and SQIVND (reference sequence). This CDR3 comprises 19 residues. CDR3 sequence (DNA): TGTGCCAGTAGTATAGATCGTCCAAATCGAGGCAGGGATAGACAGCCCCAGCATTTT. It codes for CASSIDRPNRGRDRQPQHF. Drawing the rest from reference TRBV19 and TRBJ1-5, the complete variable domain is DGGITQSPKYLFRKEGQNVTLSCEQNLNHDAMYWYRQDPGQGLRLIYYSQIVNDFQKGDIAEGYSVSREKKESFPLTVTSAQKNPTAFYLCASSIDRPNRGRDRQPQHFGDGTRLSIL.

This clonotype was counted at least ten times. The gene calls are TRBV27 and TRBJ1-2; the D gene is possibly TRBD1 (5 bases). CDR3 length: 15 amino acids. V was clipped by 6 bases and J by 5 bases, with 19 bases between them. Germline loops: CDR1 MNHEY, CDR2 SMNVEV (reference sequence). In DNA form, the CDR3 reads TGTGCCAGCAGCCCCCACGACAGTGGGTTTTATGGCTACACCTTC. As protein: CASSPHDSGFYGYTF.

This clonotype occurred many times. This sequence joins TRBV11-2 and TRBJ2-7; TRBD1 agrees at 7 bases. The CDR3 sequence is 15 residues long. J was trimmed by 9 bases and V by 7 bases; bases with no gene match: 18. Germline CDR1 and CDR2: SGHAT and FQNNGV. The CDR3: CASTLYRGTFMGQYF. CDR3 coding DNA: TGTGCCAGCACCCTATACAGGGGAACCTTCATGGGGCAGTACTTC.

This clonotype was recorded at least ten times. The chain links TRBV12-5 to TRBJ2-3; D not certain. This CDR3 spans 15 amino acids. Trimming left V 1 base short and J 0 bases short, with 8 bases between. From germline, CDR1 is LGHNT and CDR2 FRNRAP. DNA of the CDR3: TGTGCTAGTGGTTTGGGGGCATCTAGCACAGATACGCAGTATTTT. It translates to CASGLGASSTDTQYF.

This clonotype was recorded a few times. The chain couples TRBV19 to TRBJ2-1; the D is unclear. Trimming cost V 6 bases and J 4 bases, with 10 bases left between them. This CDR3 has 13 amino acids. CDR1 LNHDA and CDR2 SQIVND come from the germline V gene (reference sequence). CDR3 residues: CASSKGPYNEQFF. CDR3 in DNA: TGTGCCAGTAGCAAAGGACCTTACAATGAGCAGTTCTTC.

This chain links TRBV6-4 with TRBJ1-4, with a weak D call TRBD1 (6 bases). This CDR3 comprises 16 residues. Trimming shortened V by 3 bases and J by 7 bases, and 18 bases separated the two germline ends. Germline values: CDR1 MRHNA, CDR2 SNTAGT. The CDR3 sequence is CASSESPQGIGEKLFF. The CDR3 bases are TGTGCCAGCAGTGAGAGCCCACAGGGCATCGGTGAAAAACTGTTTTTT.

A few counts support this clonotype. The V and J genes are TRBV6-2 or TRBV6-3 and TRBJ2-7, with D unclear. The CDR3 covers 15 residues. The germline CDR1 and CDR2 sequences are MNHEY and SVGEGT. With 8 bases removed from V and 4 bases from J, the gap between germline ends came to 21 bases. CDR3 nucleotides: TGTGCCAGCCGTTCTGATTCCAGCGAATCGTACGAGCAGTACTTC. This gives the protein CASRSDSSESYEQYF.

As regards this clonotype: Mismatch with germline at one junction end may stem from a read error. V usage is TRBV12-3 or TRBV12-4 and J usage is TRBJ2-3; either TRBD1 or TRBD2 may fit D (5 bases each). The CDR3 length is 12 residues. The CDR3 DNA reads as TGTGCCAGCACCCGGGGCACAGATACGCGGTATTTT. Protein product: CASTRGTDTRYF.

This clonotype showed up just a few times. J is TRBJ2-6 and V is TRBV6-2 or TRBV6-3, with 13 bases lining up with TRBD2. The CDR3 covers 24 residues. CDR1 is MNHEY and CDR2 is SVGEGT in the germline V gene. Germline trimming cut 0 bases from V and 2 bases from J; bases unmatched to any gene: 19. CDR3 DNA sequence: TGTGCCAGCAGTTACTCGACGATACAGGGACTAGCGGGAAATAGAGCGACTGGGGCCAACGTCCTGACTTTC. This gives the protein CASSYSTIQGLAGNRATGANVLTF.

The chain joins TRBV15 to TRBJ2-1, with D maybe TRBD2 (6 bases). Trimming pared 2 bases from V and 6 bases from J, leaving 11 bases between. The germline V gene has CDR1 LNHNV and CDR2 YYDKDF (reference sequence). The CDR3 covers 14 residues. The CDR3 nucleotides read TGTGCCACCAGCAGACCTACTAGCATCAATGAGCAGTTCTTC. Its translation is CATSRPTSINEQFF.

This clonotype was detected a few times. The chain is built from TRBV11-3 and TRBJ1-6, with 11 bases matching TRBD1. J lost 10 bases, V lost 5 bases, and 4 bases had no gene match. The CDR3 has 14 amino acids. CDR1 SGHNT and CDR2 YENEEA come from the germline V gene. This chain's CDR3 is CASSRGTGGSPLHF. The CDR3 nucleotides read TGTGCCAGCAGCCGCGGGACAGGGGGATCACCCCTCCACTTT.

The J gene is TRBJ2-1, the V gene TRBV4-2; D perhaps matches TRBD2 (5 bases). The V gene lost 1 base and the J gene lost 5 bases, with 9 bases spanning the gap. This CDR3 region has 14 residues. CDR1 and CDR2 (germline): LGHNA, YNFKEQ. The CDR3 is CASSQAQRDNEQFF. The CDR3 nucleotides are TGTGCCAGCAGCCAAGCACAGAGGGACAATGAGCAGTTCTTC.

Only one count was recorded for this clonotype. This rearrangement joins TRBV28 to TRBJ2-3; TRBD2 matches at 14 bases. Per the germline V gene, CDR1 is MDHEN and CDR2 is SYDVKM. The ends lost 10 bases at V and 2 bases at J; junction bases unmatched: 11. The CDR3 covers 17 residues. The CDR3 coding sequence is TGTGCCACCGGACTAGCGGGAGGCCCACCAAACACAGATACGCAGTATTTT. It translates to CATGLAGGPPNTDTQYF. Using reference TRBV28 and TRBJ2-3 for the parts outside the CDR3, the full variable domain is DVKVTQSSRYLVKRTGEKVFLECVQDMDHENMFWYRQDPGLGLRLIYFSYDVKMKEKGDIPEGYSVSREKKERFSLILESASTNQTSMYLCATGLAGGPPNTDTQYFGPGTRLTVL.

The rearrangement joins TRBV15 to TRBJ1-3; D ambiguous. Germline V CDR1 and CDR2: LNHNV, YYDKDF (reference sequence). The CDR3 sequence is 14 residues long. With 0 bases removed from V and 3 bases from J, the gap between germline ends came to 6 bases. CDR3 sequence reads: CATSRDTFGNTIYF. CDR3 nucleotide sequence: TGTGCCACCAGCAGAGATACGTTTGGAAACACCATATATTTT.

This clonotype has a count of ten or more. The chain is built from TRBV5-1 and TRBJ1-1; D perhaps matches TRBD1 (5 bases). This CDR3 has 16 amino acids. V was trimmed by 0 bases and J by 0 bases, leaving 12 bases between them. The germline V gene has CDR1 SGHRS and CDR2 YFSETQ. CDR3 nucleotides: TGCGCCAGCAGCTTGGACGGGGCTCTCATGAACACTGAAGCTTTCTTT. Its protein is CASSLDGALMNTEAFF. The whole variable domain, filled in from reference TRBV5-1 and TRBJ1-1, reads KAGVTQTPRYLIKTRGQQVTLSCSPISGHRSVSWYQQTPGQGLQFLFEYFSETQRNKGNFPGRFSGRQFSNSRSEMNVSTLELGDSALYLCASSLDGALMNTEAFFGQGTRLTVV.